Each of the 15 T cell receptor beta chains below was sequenced from the same sample in a study of cytomegalovirus exposure and HLA in healthy donors. 13 Jbeta primers and 60 Vbeta primers were used for the PCR. This table comes from immunoSEQ multiplex PCR, and its TCRdb copy is limited to in-frame clones, with some not included. Among 200,000 to 250,000 clones listed, about three quarters were seen once. Sequencing was carried out using PBMCs. The receptors were gathered from a woman aged 55 to 70 in good health and CMV-seropositive.

This clone was counted a few times. The chain recombines TRBV27 with TRBJ2-5; TRBD2 matches at 8 bases. Germline loops: CDR1 MNHEY, CDR2 SMNVEV (reference sequence). Trimming at V came to 6 bases and at J to 5 bases, leaving 2 bases not matched to a gene. This CDR3 contains 12 residues. In nucleotides, the CDR3 is TGTGCCAGCAGCCCGGGGGGGGAGACCCAGTACTTC. Protein sequence: CASSPGGETQYF.

The chain employs TRBV19 and TRBJ2-1; D perhaps matches TRBD2 (5 bases). The CDR3 consists of 13 residues. Germline V CDR1 and CDR2: LNHDA, SQIVND (reference sequence). V dropped 1 base and J dropped 6 bases, with 7 bases sitting between them. The CDR3 DNA sequence: TGTGCCAGTAGTATAGGAACTAGCAATGAGCAGTTCTTC. It is translated as CASSIGTSNEQFF.

The V call is TRBV7-9, the J call TRBJ2-4; D is uncertain. Deletions cut 3 bases from V and 0 bases from J, with 12 bases between. This CDR3 spans 16 amino acids. CDR1 is SEHNR, CDR2 FQNEAQ, per germline (reference sequence). CDR3 nucleotides: TGTGCCAGCAGCTTTGGTTCAGGTCTAGCCAAAAACATTCAGTACTTC. Amino acids: CASSFGSGLAKNIQYF.

This clone was detected only a few times. At one end, the junction sequence differs from germline, possibly due to a read error. The chain recombines TRBV7-9 with TRBJ2-4; TRBD2 aligns across 10 bases. Germline loops: CDR1 SEHNR, CDR2 FQNEAQ (reference sequence). The CDR3 is made up of 19 amino acids. The chain's CDR3 is CSSSFHTSGKSLTRNIQYF. In DNA form, the CDR3 reads TGTTCCAGCAGCTTCCACACTAGCGGGAAGAGTTTGACCCGGAACATTCAGTACTTC.

The rearrangement links TRBV19 to TRBJ2-1; weak D call: TRBD1 (5 bases). Trimming cost V 1 base and J 5 bases, with 12 bases left between them. This CDR3 is 15 amino acids long. The germline V gene encodes CDR1 LNHDA and CDR2 SQIVND (reference sequence). The CDR3 nucleotides are TGTGCCAGTAGTATAGGCGGCAGGGCCAACAATGAGCAGTTCTTC. Amino acid sequence: CASSIGGRANNEQFF.

The chain is built from TRBV30 and TRBJ1-6; D unresolved. V lost 1 base, J lost 9 bases, and 7 bases lay in between. CDR3 length: 12 residues. Germline values: CDR1 GTSNPN, CDR2 SVGIG (reference sequence). The CDR3 sequence: CAWSGNSSPLHF. The DNA of the CDR3 is TGTGCCTGGAGTGGGAACAGTTCACCCCTCCACTTT.

This clone was found a few times. CDR3 loop: CASSLAAAPYNEQFF. The DNA for the CDR3 is TGTGCCAGCAGCCTCGCGGCAGCGCCCTACAATGAGCAGTTCTTC. The rearrangement links TRBV7-2 to TRBJ2-1, with no clear D. This CDR3 spans 15 amino acids. In germline, CDR1 is SGHTA, CDR2 FQGNSA. Trimming took 5 bases from V and 2 from J, leaving 13 bases between them.

This rearrangement joins TRBV7-9 to TRBJ1-4, with D perhaps TRBD1 (5 bases). Germline loops: CDR1 SEHNR, CDR2 FQNEAQ (reference sequence). Trimming removed 8 bases at V and 8 bases at J, with 12 bases between. The CDR3 loop spans 12 amino acids. CDR3 amino acids: CASGLGGEKLFF. The CDR3 coding sequence is TGTGCCAGCGGACTGGGGGGGGAAAAACTGTTTTTT.

The V call is TRBV6-1, the J call TRBJ1-1; TRBD1 matches at 8 bases. This CDR3 has 13 residues. The germline V gene has CDR1 MNHNS and CDR2 SASEGT. The trim removed 8 bases at V and 3 bases at J, leaving 5 bases unmatched. The CDR3 here is CASSLTGDTEAFF. The CDR3 DNA follows: TGTGCCAGCTCTTTGACAGGGGACACTGAAGCTTTCTTT.

The chain is built from TRBV7-2 and TRBJ1-4; a possible D gene is TRBD1 (5 bases). V was cut by 5 bases and J by 7 bases, with 8 bases left in between. This CDR3 region has 12 residues. Per germline, CDR1 SGHTA and CDR2 FQGNSA. This CDR3 is CASSATAEKLFF. The CDR3 DNA sequence: TGTGCCAGCAGCGCGACAGCTGAAAAACTGTTTTTT.

The rearrangement joins TRBV5-1 to TRBJ2-2, with TRBD1 identical over 9 bases. The V segment lost 3 bases and the J segment 6 bases; nucleotides outside the gene matches: 6. The CDR3 loop spans 15 amino acids. Germline CDR1 is SGHRS and CDR2 is YFSETQ. CDR3 protein: CASSSGTGSPGELFF. The CDR3 bases are TGCGCCAGCAGCTCAGGGACAGGGTCCCCCGGGGAGCTGTTTTTT.

Worth noting for this clone: The junction shows a germline mismatch at one end, possibly a read error. V is TRBV5-1 and J is TRBJ1-4; 11 positions agree with TRBD1. Germline V gene lookup returns CDR1 SGHRS and CDR2 YFSETQ. There are 15 residues in the CDR3. CDR3 DNA sequence: TGCGCCAGTAGCTTGTACGGGACAGGGGGTGAAAAACTGTTTTTT. Amino acids: CASSLYGTGGEKLFF.

This chain uses TRBV5-5 with TRBJ1-2, with D possibly TRBD1 on 6 matching bases. V dropped 0 bases and J dropped 3 bases, with 12 bases sitting between them. The CDR3 spans 15 residues. Germline V CDR1 and CDR2: SGHKS, YYEKEE (reference sequence). CDR3 protein: CASSLGGGNDYGYTF. In DNA, the CDR3 is TGTGCCAGCAGCTTGGGAGGGGGAAATGACTATGGCTACACCTTC.

The gene calls are TRBV9 and TRBJ2-7, with 9 bases fitting TRBD1. Germline V gives CDR1 SGDLS, CDR2 YYNGEE. V dropped 2 bases and J dropped 6; count of bases not matched to a gene: 6. The CDR3 loop spans 14 amino acids. The CDR3: CASSVTGGASEQYF. CDR3 nucleotide sequence: TGTGCCAGCAGCGTTACAGGGGGCGCGTCCGAGCAGTACTTC. The variable domain in full, with the rest retrieved from reference TRBV9 and TRBJ2-7, is DSGVTQTPKHLITATGQRVTLRCSPRSGDLSVYWYQQSLDQGLQFLIQYYNGEERAKGNILERFSAQQFPDLHSELNLSSLELGDSALYFCASSVTGGASEQYFGPGTRLTVT.

This clone was found a few times. The J gene is TRBJ1-1, the V gene TRBV5-1, with a weak D call TRBD1 (6 bases). V lost 2 bases, J lost 3 bases, and 8 bases lay in between. The length of the CDR3 is 13 residues. Germline CDR1 SGHRS, CDR2 YFSETQ. The DNA for the CDR3 is TGCGCCAGCAGCTTTCGACAGGACACTGAAGCTTTCTTT. Protein sequence: CASSFRQDTEAFF.